This T cell receptor (beta chain) comes out of a study of blood T cell repertoires in COVID-19. Trimming removed 6 bases from V and 1 base from J, with 9 bases in between. This CDR3 region has 13 residues. Germline V gene sequence: CDR1 MDHEN, CDR2 SYDVKM. Repertoires were generated with immunoSEQ multiplex PCR, while TCRdb's copy carries only in-frame clones and drops some. Of roughly 110,000 clones detected, around 83% appear once; the ten largest clones hold roughly 7.9%. The rearrangement links TRBV28 to TRBJ1-2; D not resolved. The origin of this receptor is a man between 65 and 85 years old with acute or convalescent COVID-19. The specimen was peripheral blood. The chain's CDR3 is CASRSGYNYGYTF. CDR3 sequence (DNA): TGTGCCAGCAGGTCGGGGTATAACTATGGCTACACCTTC.